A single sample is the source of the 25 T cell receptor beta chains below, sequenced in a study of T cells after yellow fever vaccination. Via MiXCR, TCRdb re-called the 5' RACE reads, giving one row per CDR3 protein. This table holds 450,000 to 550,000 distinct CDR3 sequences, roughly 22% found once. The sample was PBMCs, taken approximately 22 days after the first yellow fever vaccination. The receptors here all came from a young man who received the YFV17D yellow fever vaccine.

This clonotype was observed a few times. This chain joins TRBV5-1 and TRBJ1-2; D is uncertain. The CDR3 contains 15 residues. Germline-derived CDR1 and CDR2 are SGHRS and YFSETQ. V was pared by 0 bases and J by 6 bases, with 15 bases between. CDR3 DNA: TGCGCCAGCAGCTTGGACGGACGCCTTGTAGATGGCTACACCTTC. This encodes CASSLDGRLVDGYTF.

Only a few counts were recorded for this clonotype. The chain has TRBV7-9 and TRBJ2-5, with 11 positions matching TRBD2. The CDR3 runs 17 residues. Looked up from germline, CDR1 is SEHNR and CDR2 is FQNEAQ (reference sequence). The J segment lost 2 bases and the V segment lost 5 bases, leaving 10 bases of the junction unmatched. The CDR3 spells CASSVPGLAEPQETQYF. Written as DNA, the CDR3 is TGTGCCAGCAGCGTACCGGGACTAGCGGAACCTCAAGAGACCCAGTACTTC.

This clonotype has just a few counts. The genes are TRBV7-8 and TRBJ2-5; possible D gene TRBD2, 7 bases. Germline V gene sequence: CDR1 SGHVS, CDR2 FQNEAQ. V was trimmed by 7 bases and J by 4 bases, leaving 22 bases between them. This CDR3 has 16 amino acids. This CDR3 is CASTPVQEGGGETQYF. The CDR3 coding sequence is TGTGCCAGCACTCCGGTTCAGGAGGGAGGGGGAGAGACCCAGTACTTC. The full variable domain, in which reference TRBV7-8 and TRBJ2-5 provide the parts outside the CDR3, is GAGVSQSPRYKVAKRGQDVALRCDPISGHVSLFWYQQALGQGPEFLTYFQNEAQLDKSGLPSDRFFAERPEGSVSTLKIQRTQQEDSAVYLCASTPVQEGGGETQYFGPGTRLLVL.

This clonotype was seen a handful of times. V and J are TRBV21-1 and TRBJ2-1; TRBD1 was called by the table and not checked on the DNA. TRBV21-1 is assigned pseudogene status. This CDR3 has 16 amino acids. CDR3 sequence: CASPLIRLSSYNEQFF. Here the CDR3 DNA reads TGTGCCAGCCCCCTCATTAGACTTAGCTCCTACAATGAGCAGTTCTTC.

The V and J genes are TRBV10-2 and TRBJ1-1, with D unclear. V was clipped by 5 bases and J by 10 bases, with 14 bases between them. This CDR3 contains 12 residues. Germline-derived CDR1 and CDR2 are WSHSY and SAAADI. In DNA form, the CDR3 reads TGCGCCAGCAGTTCCGTAGGAATAAGAGCTTTCTTT. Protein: CASSSVGIRAFF.

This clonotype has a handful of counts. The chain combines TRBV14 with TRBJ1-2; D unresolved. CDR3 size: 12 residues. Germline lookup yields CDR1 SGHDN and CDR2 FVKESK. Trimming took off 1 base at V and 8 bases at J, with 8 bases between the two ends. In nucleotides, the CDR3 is TGTGCCAGCAGCCAAGGGCAAGTAGGCTACACCTTC. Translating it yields CASSQGQVGYTF.

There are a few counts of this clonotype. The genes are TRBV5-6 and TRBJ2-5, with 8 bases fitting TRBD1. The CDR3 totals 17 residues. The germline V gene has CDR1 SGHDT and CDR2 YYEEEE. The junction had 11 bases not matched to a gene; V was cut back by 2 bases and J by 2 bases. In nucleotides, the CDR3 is TGTGCCAGCAGCTTAATTTCGGACAGGGCTCGACAAGAGACCCAGTACTTC. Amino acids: CASSLISDRARQETQYF.

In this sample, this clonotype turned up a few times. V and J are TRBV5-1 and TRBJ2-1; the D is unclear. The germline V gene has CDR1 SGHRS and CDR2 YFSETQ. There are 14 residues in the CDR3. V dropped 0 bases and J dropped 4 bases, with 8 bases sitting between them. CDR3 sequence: CASSLEVEYNEQFF. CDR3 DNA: TGCGCCAGCAGCTTGGAAGTCGAATACAATGAGCAGTTCTTC.

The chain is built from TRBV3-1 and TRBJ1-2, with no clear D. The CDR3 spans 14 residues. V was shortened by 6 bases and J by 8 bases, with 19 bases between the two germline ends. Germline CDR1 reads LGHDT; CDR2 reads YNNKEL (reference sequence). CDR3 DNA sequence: TGTGCCAGCAGGGGAACGGGAGTTTTACGCGGCTACACCTTC. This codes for CASRGTGVLRGYTF.

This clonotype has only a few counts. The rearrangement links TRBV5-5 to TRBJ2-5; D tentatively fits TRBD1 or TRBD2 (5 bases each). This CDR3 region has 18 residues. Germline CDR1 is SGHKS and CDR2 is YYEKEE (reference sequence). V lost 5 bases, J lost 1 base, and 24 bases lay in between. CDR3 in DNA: TGTGCCAGCAGGAGACCCGGTGAGGGGTATAGTGGCCAAGAGACCCAGTACTTC. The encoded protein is CASRRPGEGYSGQETQYF.

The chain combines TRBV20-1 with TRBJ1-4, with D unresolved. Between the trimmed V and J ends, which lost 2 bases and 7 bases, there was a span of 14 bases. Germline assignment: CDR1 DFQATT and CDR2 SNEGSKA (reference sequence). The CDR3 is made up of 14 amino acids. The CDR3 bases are TGCAGTGCTAGATCTGGGAGCCGAACTGAAAAACTGTTTTTT. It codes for CSARSGSRTEKLFF.

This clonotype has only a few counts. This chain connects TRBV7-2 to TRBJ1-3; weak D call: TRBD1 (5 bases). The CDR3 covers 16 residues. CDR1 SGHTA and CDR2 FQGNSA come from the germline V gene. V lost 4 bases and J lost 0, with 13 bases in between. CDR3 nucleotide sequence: TGTGCCAGCAGCTATGGCAGGGTCCCCTCTGGAAACACCATATATTTT. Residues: CASSYGRVPSGNTIYF.

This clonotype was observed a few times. The CDR3: CASSPTETSTDTQYF. CDR3 sequence (DNA): TGCGCCAGCAGCCCTACTGAGACTAGCACAGATACGCAGTATTTT. The chain has TRBV4-1 and TRBJ2-3; D is unclear. CDR1 is MGHRA and CDR2 is YSYEKL in the germline V gene. CDR3 size: 15 residues. V lost 4 bases and J 0 bases, leaving 11 bases between the germline ends.

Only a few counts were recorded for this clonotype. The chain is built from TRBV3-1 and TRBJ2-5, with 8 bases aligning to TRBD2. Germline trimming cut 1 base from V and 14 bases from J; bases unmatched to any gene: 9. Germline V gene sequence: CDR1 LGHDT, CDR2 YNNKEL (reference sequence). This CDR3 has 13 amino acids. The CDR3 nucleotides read TGTGCCAGCAGCCAAGCCCAGCGGGGGAGCCCTTACTTC. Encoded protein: CASSQAQRGSPYF.

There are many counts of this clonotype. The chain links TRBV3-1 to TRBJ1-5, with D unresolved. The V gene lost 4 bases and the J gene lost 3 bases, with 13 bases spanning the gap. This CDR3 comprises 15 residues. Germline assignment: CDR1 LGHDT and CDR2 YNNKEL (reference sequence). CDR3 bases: TGTGCCAGCAGCCCAGACACTCTACCCAATCAGCCCCAGCATTTT. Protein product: CASSPDTLPNQPQHF. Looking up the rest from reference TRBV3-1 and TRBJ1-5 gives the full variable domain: DTAVSQTPKYLVTQMGNDKSIKCEQNLGHDTMYWYKQDSKKFLKIMFSYNNKELIINETVPNRFSPKSPDKAHLNLHINSLELGDSAVYFCASSPDTLPNQPQHFGDGTRLSIL.

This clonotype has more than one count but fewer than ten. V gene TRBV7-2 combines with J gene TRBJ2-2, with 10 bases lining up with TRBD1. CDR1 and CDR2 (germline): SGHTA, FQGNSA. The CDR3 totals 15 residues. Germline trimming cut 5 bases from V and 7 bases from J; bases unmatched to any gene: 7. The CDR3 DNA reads TGTGCCAGCAGCCGCCGACAGGGGGCGAGCGGGGAGCTGTTTTTT. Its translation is CASSRRQGASGELFF.

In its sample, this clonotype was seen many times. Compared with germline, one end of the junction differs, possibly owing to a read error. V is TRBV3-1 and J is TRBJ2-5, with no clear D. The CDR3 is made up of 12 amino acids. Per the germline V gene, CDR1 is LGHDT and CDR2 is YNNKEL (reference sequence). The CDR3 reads CASSQDRETQYF. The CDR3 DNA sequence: TGCGCCAGCAGCCAAGATCGCGAGACCCAGTACTTC.

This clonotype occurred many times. CDR3 sequence reads: CAISSGDRGITDTQYF. DNA of the CDR3: TGTGCCATCAGCTCCGGGGACAGGGGCATCACAGATACGCAGTATTTT. V and J are TRBV10-3 and TRBJ2-3, with 10 bases aligning to TRBD1. CDR1 is ENHRY, CDR2 SYGVKD, per germline. V dropped 6 bases and J dropped 2; count of bases not matched to a gene: 8. CDR3 size: 16 residues.

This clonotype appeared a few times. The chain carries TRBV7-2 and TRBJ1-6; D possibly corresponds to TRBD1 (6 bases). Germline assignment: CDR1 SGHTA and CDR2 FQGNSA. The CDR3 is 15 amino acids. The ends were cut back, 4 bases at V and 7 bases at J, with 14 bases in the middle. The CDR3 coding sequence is TGTGCCAGCAGCTCTCGACAGGCCCAAAATTCACCCCTCCACTTT. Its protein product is CASSSRQAQNSPLHF.

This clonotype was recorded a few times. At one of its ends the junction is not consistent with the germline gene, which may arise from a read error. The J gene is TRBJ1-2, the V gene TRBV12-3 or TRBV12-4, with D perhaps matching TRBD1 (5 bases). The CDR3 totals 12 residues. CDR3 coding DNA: TGTGCCAGCAGTTTAACGCCGAGGGACGCCGCCTTC. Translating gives CASSLTPRDAAF.

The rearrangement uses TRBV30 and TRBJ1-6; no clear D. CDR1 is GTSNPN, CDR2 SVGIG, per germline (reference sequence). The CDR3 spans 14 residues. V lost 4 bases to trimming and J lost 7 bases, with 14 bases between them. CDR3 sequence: CAWTGGSLNSPLHF. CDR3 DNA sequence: TGTGCCTGGACCGGCGGAAGTCTAAATTCACCCCTCCACTTT.

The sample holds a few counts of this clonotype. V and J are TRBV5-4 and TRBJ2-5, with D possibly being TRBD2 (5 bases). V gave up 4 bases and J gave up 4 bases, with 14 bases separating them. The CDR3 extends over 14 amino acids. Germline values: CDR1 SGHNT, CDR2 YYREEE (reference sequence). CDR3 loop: CASSPPGRVETQYF. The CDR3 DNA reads TGTGCCAGCAGCCCCCCGGGAAGGGTAGAGACCCAGTACTTC.

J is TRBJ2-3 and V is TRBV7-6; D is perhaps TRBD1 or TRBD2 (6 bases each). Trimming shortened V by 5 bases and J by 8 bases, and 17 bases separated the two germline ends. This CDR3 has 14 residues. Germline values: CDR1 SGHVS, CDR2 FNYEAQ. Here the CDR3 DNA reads TGTGCCAGCAGCGAAGAAGGGGGGATAGTTACGCAGTATTTT. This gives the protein CASSEEGGIVTQYF.

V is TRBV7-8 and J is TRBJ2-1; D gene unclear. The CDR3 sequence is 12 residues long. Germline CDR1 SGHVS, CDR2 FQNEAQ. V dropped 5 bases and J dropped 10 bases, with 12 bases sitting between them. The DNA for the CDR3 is TGTGCCAGCAGCCCCCGGGCGCGAGAGCAGTTCTTC. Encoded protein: CASSPRAREQFF. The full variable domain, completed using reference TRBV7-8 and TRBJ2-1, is GAGVSQSPRYKVAKRGQDVALRCDPISGHVSLFWYQQALGQGPEFLTYFQNEAQLDKSGLPSDRFFAERPEGSVSTLKIQRTQQEDSAVYLCASSPRAREQFFGPGTRLTVL.

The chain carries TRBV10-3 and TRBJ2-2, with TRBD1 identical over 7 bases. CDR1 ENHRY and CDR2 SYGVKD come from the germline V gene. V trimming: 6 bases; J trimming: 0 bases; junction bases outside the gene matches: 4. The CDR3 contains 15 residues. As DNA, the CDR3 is TGTGCCATCAGCCGGGGACAGACGAACACCGGGGAGCTGTTTTTT. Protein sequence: CAISRGQTNTGELFF.